This TCR beta chain was found in a study of blood T cell repertoires in COVID-19. Measured with immunoSEQ multiplex PCR; TCRdb has only the in-frame clones, and not every one. Among about 210,000 clones listed, 75% to 90% were seen once. Germline CDR1 is SGHDT and CDR2 is YYEEEE. The CDR3 totals 15 residues. Deletions cut 4 bases from V and 5 bases from J, with 15 bases between. This clonotype was obtained from a woman between 25 and 40 years old who had been exposed to COVID-19. This chain links TRBV5-6 with TRBJ1-4, with a weak D call TRBD1 (6 bases). Sequencing used PBMCs or T cells enriched from blood (not recorded which). The CDR3 DNA reads TGTGCCAGCAGCCCACACGGGCAGGGGAATGAAAAACTGTTTTTT. Its protein is CASSPHGQGNEKLFF.